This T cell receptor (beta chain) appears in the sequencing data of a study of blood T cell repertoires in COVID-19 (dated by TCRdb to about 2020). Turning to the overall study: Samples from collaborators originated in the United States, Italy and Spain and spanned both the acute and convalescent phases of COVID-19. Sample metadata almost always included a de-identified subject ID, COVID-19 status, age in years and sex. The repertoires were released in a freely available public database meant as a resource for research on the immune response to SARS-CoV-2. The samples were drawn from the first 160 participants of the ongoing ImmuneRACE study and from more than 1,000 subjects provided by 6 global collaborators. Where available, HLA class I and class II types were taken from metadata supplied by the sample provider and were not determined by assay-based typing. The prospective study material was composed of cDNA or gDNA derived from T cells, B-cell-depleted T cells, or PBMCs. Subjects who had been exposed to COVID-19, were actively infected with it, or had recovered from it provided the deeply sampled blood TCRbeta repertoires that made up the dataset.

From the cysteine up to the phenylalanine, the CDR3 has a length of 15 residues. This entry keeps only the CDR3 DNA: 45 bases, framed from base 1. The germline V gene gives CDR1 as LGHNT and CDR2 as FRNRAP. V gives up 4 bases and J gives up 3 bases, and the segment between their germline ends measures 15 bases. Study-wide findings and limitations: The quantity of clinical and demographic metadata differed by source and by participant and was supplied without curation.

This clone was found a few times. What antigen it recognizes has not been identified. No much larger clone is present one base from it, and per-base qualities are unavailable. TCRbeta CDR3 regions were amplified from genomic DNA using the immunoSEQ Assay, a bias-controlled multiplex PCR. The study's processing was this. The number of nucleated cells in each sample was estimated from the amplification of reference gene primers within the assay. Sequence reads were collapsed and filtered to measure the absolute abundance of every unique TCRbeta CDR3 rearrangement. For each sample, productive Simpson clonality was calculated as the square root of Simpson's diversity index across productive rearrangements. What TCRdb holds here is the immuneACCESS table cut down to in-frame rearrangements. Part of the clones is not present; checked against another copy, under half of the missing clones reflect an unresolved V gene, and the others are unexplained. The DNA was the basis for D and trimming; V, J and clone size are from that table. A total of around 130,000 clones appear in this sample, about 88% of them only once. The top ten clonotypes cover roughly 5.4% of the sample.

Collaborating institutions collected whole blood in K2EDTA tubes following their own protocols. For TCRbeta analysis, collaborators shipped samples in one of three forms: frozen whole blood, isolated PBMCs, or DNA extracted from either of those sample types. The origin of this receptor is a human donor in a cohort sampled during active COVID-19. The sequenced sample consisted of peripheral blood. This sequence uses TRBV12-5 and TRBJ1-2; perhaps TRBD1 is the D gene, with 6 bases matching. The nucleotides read TGTGCTAGTGGTTCAACCCTGACAGGCGACTATGGCTACACCTTC. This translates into CASGSTLTGDYGYTF.